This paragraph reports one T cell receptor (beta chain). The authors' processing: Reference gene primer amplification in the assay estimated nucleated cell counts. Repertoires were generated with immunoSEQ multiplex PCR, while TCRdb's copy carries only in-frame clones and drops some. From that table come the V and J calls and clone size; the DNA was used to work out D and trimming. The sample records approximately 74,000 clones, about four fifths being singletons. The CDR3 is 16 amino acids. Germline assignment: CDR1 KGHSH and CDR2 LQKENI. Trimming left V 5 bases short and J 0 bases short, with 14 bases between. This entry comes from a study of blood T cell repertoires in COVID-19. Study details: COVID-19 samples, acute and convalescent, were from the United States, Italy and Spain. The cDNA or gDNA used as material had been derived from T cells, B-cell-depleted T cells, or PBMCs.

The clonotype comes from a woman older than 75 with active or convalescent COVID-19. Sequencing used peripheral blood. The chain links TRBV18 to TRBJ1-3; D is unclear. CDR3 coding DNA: TGTGCCAGCTCAACATCCCTGGACTACTCTGGAAACACCATATATTTT. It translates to CASSTSLDYSGNTIYF.